These T cell receptor beta chains were read from a single sample in a study of cytomegalovirus exposure and HLA in healthy donors. The repertoire was sequenced with immunoSEQ multiplex PCR; TCRdb's copy has only in-frame clones and lacks some. The profile covers roughly 150,000 clones, with around three fifths appearing a single time and 3% taken by the ten largest. The sample comprised PBMCs. Receptor source: a woman in her 30s in good health and CMV-seropositive. Each CDR3 is given with its conserved first and last residue. A D gene is named only where the DNA matches it firmly. Part of the rows lack a size; the others show once, few, many or a class for expanded clones.

j_call v_call clone_size d_call cdr3_nt cdr3_aa
TRBJ2-5 TRBV5-1 - TRBD2 TGCGCCAGCAGCCCTCGGACTAGCGGGAGGGTTGGAGCGGAGACCCAGTACTTC CASSPRTSGRVGAETQYF
TRBJ1-1 TRBV11-2 - TRBD1 TGTGCCAGCAGCTTAGATTGGACAGGAAGAAGAATGAACACTGAAGCTTTCTTT CASSLDWTGRRMNTEAFF
TRBJ2-7 TRBV15 - - TGTGCCACCAGCAGAGATTCGTTAGAGGGCCTCGGTACCTACGAGCAGTACTTC CATSRDSLEGLGTYEQYF
TRBJ1-4 TRBV2 few TRBD1 TGTGCCAGCAGTGAAGACAGGGGGCGGACTTTTGAAAAACTGTTTTTT CASSEDRGRTFEKLFF
TRBJ2-7 TRBV5-6 - TRBD2 TGTGCCAGCAGCCCCGGGACTATAGGCGAGCAGTACTTC CASSPGTIGEQYF
TRBJ2-7 TRBV6-1 few - TGTGCCAGCAGTGAAGCTGGAGGGTATTGGATCGAGCAGTACTTC CASSEAGGYWIEQYF
TRBJ2-1 TRBV7-9 few TRBD2 TGTGCCAGCAGCTTCAGGCCTAGCGGGGCCCACAATGAGCAGTTCTTC CASSFRPSGAHNEQFF
TRBJ2-4 TRBV7-2 - TRBD2 TGTGCCAGCACCCCGGGGGGGAACATTCAGTACTTC CASTPGGNIQYF
TRBJ2-7 TRBV6-1 - TRBD2 TGTGCCAGCACTCGACTAGCGGGAGACTACGAGCAGTACTTC CASTRLAGDYEQYF
TRBJ2-2 TRBV7-9 - TRBD2 TGTGCCAGCAGCTCCACGGGACTAGCGGGAGTTCCCGGGGAGCTGTTTTTT CASSSTGLAGVPGELFF